This paragraph reports one T cell receptor (beta chain). Its specificity is not known. One junction end disagrees with the germline gene, perhaps due to a read error. PCR amplification relied on 60 Vbeta primers (plus 13 Jbeta primers). TCRdb's table, derived via immunoSEQ multiplex PCR, lists solely in-frame clones and lacks some. This table has 110,000 to 150,000 clones, 70% to 80% appearing once. The data stem from a study of cytomegalovirus exposure and HLA in healthy donors. Germline CDR1 GTSNPN, CDR2 SVGIG (reference sequence). The CDR3 totals 11 residues. Findings and limits, study-wide: Immune exposure was documented only through CMV serostatus.

The rearrangement joins TRBV30 to TRBJ2-1, with D perhaps matching TRBD2 (7 bases). The TCR sequence derives from a male donor in good health and CMV-seronegative. What was sequenced was PBMCs. For the CDR3, the DNA is TGTGCCTGGAGTTGGGGGGGGCGCTTAGTCTTC. This gives the protein CAWSWGGRLVF.